A selection of T cell receptor beta chains follows, all from one sample in a study of T cells in pancreatic ductal adenocarcinoma. Produced via immunoSEQ multiplex PCR; TCRdb's table is partial and in-frame only. This sample has 4,500 to 5,000 clones, with roughly 84% found just once. The sequencing sample was made of pancreatic tumor tissue. These receptors were taken from a human donor with pancreatic ductal adenocarcinoma. The CDR3 runs from the conserved cysteine through the conserved F or W. Fields, in order: J gene, clone size, V gene, D gene, CDR3 protein, CDR3 DNA. The D gene is left open where the match is weak. Size is stated for part of the rows, as once, few or many counts, or as a class when the clone is expanded.

>TRBJ2-3|once|TRBV7-2|NA
CASSLGTTDTQYF
TGTGCCAGCAGCTTAGGAACTACAGATACGCAGTATTTT
>TRBJ2-3|NA|TRBV27|TRBD1
CASSFEGTGTDTQYF
TGTGCCAGCAGTTTCGAAGGGACAGGCACAGATACGCAGTATTTT
>TRBJ1-4|NA|TRBV5-6|NA
CASTVRTEDYEKLFF
TGTGCCAGCACCGTCCGGACGGAAGACTATGAAAAACTGTTTTTT
>TRBJ2-2|NA|TRBV6-6|TRBD2
CASSPLAGTGELFF
TGTGCCAGCAGTCCACTAGCGGGAACCGGGGAGCTGTTTTTT
>TRBJ2-7|NA|TRBV7-9|NA
CASSLGTGNYEQYF
TGTGCCAGCAGCTTAGGGACGGGGAACTACGAGCAGTACTTC
>TRBJ1-1|few|TRBV6-1|NA
CASSEQGEIKNEAFF
TGTGCCAGCAGTGAACAGGGTGAGATTAAGAATGAAGCTTTCTTT
>TRBJ2-1|NA|TRBV5-1|NA
CASSLDSSSYNEQFF
TGCGCCAGCAGTCTGGACAGCTCCTCCTACAATGAGCAGTTCTTC
>TRBJ2-5|NA|TRBV7-2|NA
CASSLAGGLETQYF
TGTGCCAGCAGCTTAGCGGGGGGGCTTGAGACCCAGTACTTC
>TRBJ1-1|NA|TRBV5-4|NA
CASRFSMDTEAFF
TGTGCCAGCAGATTCTCCATGGACACTGAAGCTTTCTTT
>TRBJ2-3|NA|TRBV25-1|NA
CASTEGGADTQYF
TGTGCCAGCACCGAGGGGGGTGCAGATACGCAGTATTTT
>TRBJ1-6|NA|TRBV6-7|TRBD1
CASSGTDFGSPLHF
TGTGCCAGCAGTGGGACAGATTTTGGCTCACCCCTCCACTTT
>TRBJ2-7|NA|TRBV19|TRBD2
CASSKRDRVNEQYF
TGTGCCAGTAGTAAGCGGGATAGAGTTAACGAGCAGTACTTC
>TRBJ2-1|NA|TRBV19|TRBD2
CASSIGPGLNNEQFF
TGTGCCAGTAGTATAGGTCCGGGACTAAACAATGAGCAGTTCTTC
>TRBJ2-3|NA|TRBV4-1|TRBD2
CASSQVAGRADTQYF
TGCGCCAGCAGCCAAGTGGCGGGGAGGGCAGATACGCAGTATTTT
>TRBJ1-2|NA|TRBV19|NA
CATERESGGYTF
TGTGCCACCGAGCGGGAGTCGGGTGGCTACACCTTC
>TRBJ1-2|NA|TRBV9|NA
CASSVERASGYGYTF
TGTGCCAGCAGCGTCGAGAGGGCGAGTGGCTATGGCTACACCTTC